Following are 9 T cell receptor beta chains from one sample sequenced in a study of blood T cell repertoires in COVID-19. The protocol was immunoSEQ multiplex PCR, while the TCRdb copy is restricted to in-frame clones and leaves out a portion. The table shows 95,000 to 110,000 clones, with roughly four fifths occurring only once. Material for sequencing was peripheral blood. Source of these receptors: a man in his fifties or sixties with acute or convalescent COVID-19.

The rearrangement joins TRBV30 to TRBJ1-1; D perhaps matches TRBD1 (6 bases). The CDR3 loop spans 13 amino acids. V gave up 2 bases and J gave up 4 bases, with 11 bases separating them. The V gene's germline CDR1 is GTSNPN and CDR2 SVGIG (reference sequence). CDR3 protein: CAWSRTVSTEAFF. In DNA, the CDR3 is TGTGCCTGGAGTCGGACAGTGTCCACTGAAGCTTTCTTT.

V and J are TRBV5-1 and TRBJ2-7, with D possibly matching TRBD2 (7 bases). CDR1 and CDR2 from the germline V gene are SGHRS and YFSETQ. Trimming pared 4 bases from V and 3 bases from J, leaving 17 bases between. This CDR3 is 15 amino acids long. The CDR3 reads CASSPVGGGGYEQYF. DNA for the CDR3: TGCGCCAGCAGCCCGGTAGGCGGGGGCGGCTACGAGCAGTACTTC.

This CDR3 reads CASTFSPTGDYGYTF. The CDR3 DNA sequence: TGTGCCAGCACTTTTTCCCCGACAGGTGATTATGGCTACACCTTC. This chain joins TRBV3-1 (or the pseudogene TRBV3-2) and TRBJ1-2, with D perhaps TRBD1 (6 bases). The V and J ends lost 7 bases and 5 bases respectively, with 20 bases between them. CDR1 is LGHDT and CDR2 is YNNKEL in the germline V gene (reference sequence). This CDR3 has 15 amino acids.

This chain uses TRBV11-3 with TRBJ1-1, with D possibly matching TRBD1 (5 bases). Germline V gene lookup returns CDR1 SGHNT and CDR2 YENEEA. The ends were cut back, 5 bases at V and 2 bases at J, with 9 bases in the middle. CDR3 length: 13 amino acids. CDR3 residues: CASSHDRNTEAFF. CDR3 in DNA: TGTGCCAGCAGCCACGACAGAAACACTGAAGCTTTCTTT.

J is TRBJ2-1 and V is TRBV7-3; TRBD2 aligns across 7 bases. The CDR3 consists of 15 residues. CDR1 is SGHTA and CDR2 is FQGTGA in the germline V gene. Trimming cost V 2 bases and J 4 bases; bases outside gene matches: 5. The CDR3 is CASSLGGGNYNEQFF. The CDR3 coding sequence is TGTGCCAGCAGCTTAGGCGGGGGAAATTACAATGAGCAGTTCTTC.

CDR3 coding DNA: TGTGCCACCAGCAGAGATCAGCGCGGGAGGGCCGATGAGCAGTTCTTC. The encoded protein is CATSRDQRGRADEQFF. The rearrangement uses TRBV15 and TRBJ2-1; the match to TRBD2 covers 9 bases. The trim removed 0 bases at V and 8 bases at J, leaving 8 bases unmatched. CDR1 and CDR2 (germline): LNHNV, YYDKDF (reference sequence). This CDR3 is built from 16 residues.

The chain has TRBV15 and TRBJ1-2, with 10 bases matching TRBD1. The CDR3 sequence is 14 residues long. Germline V gene lookup returns CDR1 LNHNV and CDR2 YYDKDF (reference sequence). The V and J ends lost 5 bases and 8 bases, in that order; junction bases with no gene match: 8. The CDR3 DNA follows: TGTGCCACCAGCCCGGGACAGGGGTATTGGGGCTACACCTTC. Translation: CATSPGQGYWGYTF.

The CDR3 protein is CASSPQGAGTEAFF. CDR3 in DNA: TGCGCCAGCAGCCCACAGGGGGCCGGCACTGAAGCTTTCTTT. This chain connects TRBV5-1 to TRBJ1-1; TRBD1 agrees at 9 bases. In germline, CDR1 is SGHRS, CDR2 YFSETQ. The V segment lost 4 bases and the J segment 4 bases; nucleotides outside the gene matches: 5. The CDR3 length is 14 residues.

CDR3 in DNA: TGCGCCAGCAGCGCCCAAGGACAGTTTACTGAAGCTTTCTTT. Its protein is CASSAQGQFTEAFF. The V call is TRBV5-1, the J call TRBJ1-1, with D possibly TRBD1 on 6 matching bases. Per the germline V gene, CDR1 is SGHRS and CDR2 is YFSETQ. V dropped 4 bases and J dropped 5 bases, with 15 bases sitting between them. This CDR3 spans 14 amino acids.